The rows below give T cell receptor beta chains drawn from one sample of a study of blood T cell repertoires in COVID-19. TCRdb's copy holds only in-frame clones and misses some; the assay was immunoSEQ multiplex PCR. The sample has about 55,000 clones; almost 90% are singletons. Source material: peripheral blood. The origin of the receptors is a man aged 55 to 70 with active COVID-19. CDR3s include the opening cysteine and the closing phenylalanine or tryptophan. A D gene is named only where the DNA matches it firmly. Only part of the rows carry a size: once, few, many, or a class if the clone is expanded.

TRBJ2-4	TRBV30	TRBD1	.	CAWDTGQGTKNIQYF	TGTGCCTGGGATACGGGACAGGGGACCAAAAACATTCAGTACTTC
TRBJ1-1	TRBV27	TRBD1	.	CASSSTGEDEAFF	TGTGCCAGCAGTTCCACAGGGGAGGATGAAGCTTTCTTT
TRBJ2-5	TRBV2	TRBD2	once	CASRDGLAAQETQYF	TGTGCCAGCAGGGACGGACTAGCGGCGCAAGAGACCCAGTACTTC
TRBJ1-5	TRBV11-2	TRBD1	.	CASSRTGVYRSNQPQHF	TGTGCCAGCAGCCGGACAGGGGTCTATAGAAGCAATCAGCCCCAGCATTTT
TRBJ2-3	TRBV27	.	.	CASSSGLHTDTQYF	TGTGCCAGCTCGTCGGGACTTCACACAGATACGCAGTATTTT
TRBJ2-1	TRBV19	.	.	CASRIGAVLANEQFF	TGTGCCAGTAGAATAGGAGCGGTTTTGGCTAATGAGCAGTTCTTC
TRBJ2-7	TRBV29-1	TRBD2	once	CSVLRTSTAEQYF	TGCAGCGTTCTTAGGACTAGCACAGCCGAGCAGTACTTC
TRBJ2-7	TRBV6-5	TRBD2	.	CASRRGGFHEQYF	TGTGCCAGCAGGCGCGGGGGATTCCACGAGCAGTACTTC
TRBJ2-1	TRBV29-1	TRBD1	.	CSVEGVTGGNEQFF	TGCAGCGTTGAAGGCGTGACAGGGGGCAATGAGCAGTTCTTC
TRBJ2-1	TRBV6-6	TRBD2	.	CASSSRLAGGYNEQFF	TGTGCCAGCAGTTCCCGACTAGCGGGGGGTTACAATGAGCAGTTCTTC
TRBJ2-7	TRBV9	TRBD2	.	CASSVASGNYEQYF	TGTGCCAGCAGCGTAGCTAGCGGGAACTACGAGCAGTACTTC
TRBJ2-3	TRBV5-4	TRBD1	.	CASSAGTAQTDTQYF	TGTGCCAGCAGCGCCGGGACAGCCCAAACAGATACGCAGTATTTT
TRBJ2-7	TRBV4-1	.	.	CASSPWTSSYEQYF	TGCGCCAGCAGCCCTTGGACATCCTCCTACGAGCAGTACTTC
TRBJ2-7	TRBV2	TRBD1	few	CASSAGTVTYEQYF	TGTGCCAGCAGTGCCGGGACAGTCACCTACGAGCAGTACTTC
TRBJ2-7	TRBV6-4	.	.	CASPTRVEGEQYF	TGTGCCAGCCCAACTAGGGTAGAAGGCGAGCAGTACTTC
TRBJ2-1	TRBV6-1	TRBD2	.	CASSGPLGEGYGEQFF	TGTGCCAGCAGTGGTCCCCTCGGGGAGGGTTACGGTGAGCAGTTCTTC
TRBJ2-2	TRBV9	TRBD1	.	CASSEWGQGIAGELFF	TGTGCCAGCAGCGAGTGGGGACAGGGGATAGCCGGGGAGCTGTTTTTT
TRBJ1-5	TRBV28	.	.	CASSFTGNQPQHF	TGTGCCAGCAGTTTCACGGGAAATCAGCCCCAGCATTTT
TRBJ2-3	TRBV28	TRBD2	few	CASSFSSGGSTDTQYF	TGTGCCAGCAGTTTTAGTAGCGGGGGTAGCACAGATACGCAGTATTTT
TRBJ2-3	TRBV5-1	.	.	CASSSTRFSIDTQYF	TGCGCCAGCAGCTCGACTAGATTCTCGATCGATACGCAGTATTTT
TRBJ2-3	TRBV4-1	TRBD2	.	CASSQDLGLAHTDTQYF	TGCGCCAGCAGCCAAGATCTGGGACTAGCACACACAGATACGCAGTATTTT
TRBJ2-1	TRBV5-6	TRBD1	.	CASSLIRDRVYNEQFF	TGTGCCAGCAGCTTGATCCGGGACAGGGTCTACAATGAGCAGTTCTTC
TRBJ2-7	TRBV3-1/TRBV3-2	TRBD1	.	CASSQVDRARSSYEQYF	TGTGCCAGCAGCCAAGTTGACAGGGCAAGGAGCTCCTACGAGCAGTACTTC
TRBJ2-7	TRBV12-5	.	.	CASGLVVLGRVHEQYF	TGTGCTAGTGGTTTGGTAGTTTTAGGGCGGGTCCACGAGCAGTACTTC
TRBJ1-3	TRBV9	TRBD1	.	CASSEGGYGNTIYF	TGTGCCAGCAGCGAAGGGGGCTATGGAAACACCATATATTTT
TRBJ2-7	TRBV20-1	.	.	CSASSAGALYGQYF	TGCAGTGCTAGTTCGGCGGGGGCCCTCTATGGGCAGTACTTC
TRBJ2-1	TRBV5-4	TRBD2	.	CASSSRGLATYNEQFF	TGTGCCAGCAGTTCCCGGGGACTAGCGACCTACAATGAGCAGTTCTTC
TRBJ1-1	TRBV4-1	.	once	CASTGGTGMDWVAREAFF	TGCGCCAGCACCGGGGGGACGGGTATGGATTGGGTGGCCCGTGAAGCTTTCTTT
TRBJ2-2	TRBV28	TRBD1	.	CASRYRGQGTGELFF	TGTGCCAGCAGATACAGGGGGCAAGGCACCGGGGAGCTGTTTTTT
TRBJ2-5	TRBV27	.	.	CATSPLTGQETQYF	TGTGCCACCTCACCCTTGACAGGACAAGAGACCCAGTACTTC
TRBJ1-5	TRBV2	TRBD1	.	CASSPGQLLVRNQPQHF	TGTGCCAGCAGTCCGGGACAGCTTTTAGTGCGCAATCAGCCCCAGCATTTT
TRBJ2-2	TRBV3-1/TRBV3-2	TRBD1	once	CASNLRQGGTGELFF	TGTGCCAGCAACCTCCGACAGGGTGGGACCGGGGAGCTGTTTTTT
TRBJ1-1	TRBV19	.	.	CASSNPWAENTEAFF	TGTGCCAGTAGTAACCCGTGGGCAGAGAACACTGAAGCTTTCTTT
TRBJ1-5	TRBV2	TRBD1	few	CASVSGTGFNQPQHF	TGTGCCAGCGTCTCCGGGACAGGGTTTAATCAGCCCCAGCATTTT
TRBJ2-7	TRBV9	TRBD1	.	CASTRTGQSYEQYF	TGTGCCAGCACCCGTACGGGACAGAGCTACGAGCAGTACTTC
TRBJ2-1	TRBV5-1	.	.	CASSLGGGPYNEQFF	TGCGCCAGCAGCTTGGGAGGGGGACCGTACAATGAGCAGTTCTTC
TRBJ2-7	TRBV7-9	TRBD2	.	CASSYRLAGGVHEQYF	TGTGCCAGCAGTTATCGACTAGCGGGAGGAGTCCACGAGCAGTACTTC
TRBJ1-4	TRBV7-8	TRBD1	.	CASSPPRGAGEKLFF	TGTGCCAGCAGCCCCCCCAGGGGGGCCGGTGAAAAACTGTTTTTT
TRBJ1-2	TRBV7-6	.	.	CASSPQGWGGYTF	TGTGCCAGCAGCCCACAGGGATGGGGTGGCTACACCTTC